The text below deals with one T cell receptor beta chain. The data derive from a study of T-cell reconstitution after alpha-beta-depleted transplantation in children. Germline V gives CDR1 SGHTA, CDR2 FQGTGA. V lost 4 bases to trimming and J lost 5 bases, with 14 bases between them. The CDR3 runs to 14 residues. A TCRbeta library incorporating unique molecular identifiers was prepared. TCRdb re-called the PCR reads with MiXCR, one entry per CDR3 protein. The table records about 540,000 distinct CDR3 sequences, about 17% of them present only once. The chain links TRBV7-3 to TRBJ2-5, with D possibly matching TRBD1 (6 bases). This specimen consisted of PBMCs from the stem cell graft donor, obtained from the stem cell graft. This clonotype was sampled from a human donor who donated a stem cell graft to a child with acute lymphoblastic leukemia. In nucleotides, the CDR3 is TGTGCCAGCAGCTCCGGGACACCAGGGGAGACCCAGTACTTC. It is translated as CASSSGTPGETQYF.